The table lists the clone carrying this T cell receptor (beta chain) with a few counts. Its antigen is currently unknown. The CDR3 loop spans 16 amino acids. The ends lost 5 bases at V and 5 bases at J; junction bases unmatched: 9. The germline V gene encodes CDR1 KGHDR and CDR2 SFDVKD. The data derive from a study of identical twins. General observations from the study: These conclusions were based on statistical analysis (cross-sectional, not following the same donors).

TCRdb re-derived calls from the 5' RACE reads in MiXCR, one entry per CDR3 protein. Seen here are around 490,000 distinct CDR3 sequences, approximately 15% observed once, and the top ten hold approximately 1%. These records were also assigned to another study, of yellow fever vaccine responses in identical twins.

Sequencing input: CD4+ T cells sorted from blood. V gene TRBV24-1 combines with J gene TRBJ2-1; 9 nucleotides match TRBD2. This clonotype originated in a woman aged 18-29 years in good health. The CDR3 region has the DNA TGTGCCACCAGTGCCCGGGCTAGCGGGATTAACAATGAGCAGTTCTTC. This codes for CATSARASGINNEQFF.